This entry lists 6 T cell receptor beta chains sequenced from one sample in a study of T cells after yellow fever vaccination. TCRdb reprocessed the 5' RACE reads via MiXCR and lists one record per CDR3 protein. The sample consists of around 360,000 distinct CDR3 sequences, 11% of them appearing once. The sequencing used PBMCs, collected on the day of the first yellow fever vaccination. The source is a man aged 18 to 35 who received the YFV17D yellow fever vaccine.

This clonotype was seen only a few times. The CDR3 sequence: CASKQGIATNEKLFF. CDR3 nucleotides: TGTGCCAGCAAGCAGGGGATCGCAACTAATGAAAAACTGTTTTTT. This sequence joins TRBV19 and TRBJ1-4; perhaps TRBD1 as D (6 bases). There are 15 residues in the CDR3. Trimming left V 9 bases short and J 0 bases short, with 14 bases between. The germline CDR1 and CDR2 sequences are LNHDA and SQIVND (reference sequence).

The chain employs TRBV15 and TRBJ2-3, with 10 bases lining up with TRBD2. Germline loops: CDR1 LNHNV, CDR2 YYDKDF (reference sequence). V gave up 5 bases and J gave up 10 bases; unmatched junction bases: 15. The CDR3 sequence is 16 residues long. The CDR3 DNA reads TGTGCCACCAGCGCTCCGGGACTAGCGACACCCCAGCCGCAGTATTTT. The encoded protein is CATSAPGLATPQPQYF.

This sequence joins TRBV6-2 or TRBV6-3 and TRBJ2-2, with TRBD2 as a possible D gene (5 bases). V was trimmed by 4 bases and J by 6 bases, leaving 9 bases between them. CDR1 is MNHEY, CDR2 SVGEGT, per germline. This CDR3 has 13 amino acids. DNA of the CDR3: TGTGCCAGCAGTTTCATCGGGGCCGGGGAGCTGTTTTTT. Its protein is CASSFIGAGELFF.

This clonotype was seen a few times. This chain links TRBV2 with TRBJ1-3; possibly TRBD1 for D (6 bases). Per the germline V gene, CDR1 is SNHLY and CDR2 is FYNNEI. V was pared by 7 bases and J by 1 base, with 11 bases between. The CDR3 runs to 14 residues. In DNA, the CDR3 is TGTGCCAGCAAGGGCACAGGGTCTGGAAACACCATATATTTT. Residues: CASKGTGSGNTIYF.

As DNA, the CDR3 is TGCGCCAGCAGCTCCCTCAGGGGGAACAGGTTCTTCTATGGCTACACCTTC. The encoded protein is CASSSLRGNRFFYGYTF. The genes are TRBV5-1 and TRBJ1-2, with 7 bases that match TRBD1. The CDR3 extends over 17 amino acids. Trimming at V came to 3 bases and at J to 4 bases, leaving 15 bases not matched to a gene. Germline values: CDR1 SGHRS, CDR2 YFSETQ.

The rearrangement links TRBV15 to TRBJ2-5; 7 bases fit TRBD2. J lost 5 bases, V lost 0 bases, and 6 bases had no gene match. Germline CDR1 and CDR2: LNHNV and YYDKDF (reference sequence). CDR3 length equals 15 residues. CDR3 in amino acids: CATSRDYGEGETQYF. The CDR3 DNA sequence: TGTGCCACCAGCAGAGATTACGGGGAGGGGGAGACCCAGTACTTC.